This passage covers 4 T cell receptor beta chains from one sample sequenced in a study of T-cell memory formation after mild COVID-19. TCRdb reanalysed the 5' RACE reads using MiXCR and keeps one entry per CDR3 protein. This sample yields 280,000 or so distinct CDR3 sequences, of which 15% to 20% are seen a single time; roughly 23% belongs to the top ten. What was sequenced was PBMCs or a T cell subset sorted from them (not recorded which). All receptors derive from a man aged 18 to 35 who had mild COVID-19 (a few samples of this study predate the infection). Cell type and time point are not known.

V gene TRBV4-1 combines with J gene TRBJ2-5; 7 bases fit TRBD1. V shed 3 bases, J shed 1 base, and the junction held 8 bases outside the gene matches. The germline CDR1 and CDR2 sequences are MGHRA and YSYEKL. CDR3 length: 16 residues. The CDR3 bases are TGCGCCAGCAGCCATTCGGGAAGGGGGCGCCAAGAGACCCAGTACTTC. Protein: CASSHSGRGRQETQYF.

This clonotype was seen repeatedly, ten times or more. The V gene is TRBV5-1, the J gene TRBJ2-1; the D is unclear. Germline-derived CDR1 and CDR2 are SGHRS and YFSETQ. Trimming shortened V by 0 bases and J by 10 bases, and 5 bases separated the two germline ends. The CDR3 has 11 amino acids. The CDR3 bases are TGCGCCAGCAGCTTGGGACGGGAGCAGTTCTTC. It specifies CASSLGREQFF.

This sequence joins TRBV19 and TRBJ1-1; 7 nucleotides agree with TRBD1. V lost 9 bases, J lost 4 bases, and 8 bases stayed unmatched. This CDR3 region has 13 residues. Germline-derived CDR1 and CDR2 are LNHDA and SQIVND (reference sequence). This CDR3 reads CASHRGLGTEAFF. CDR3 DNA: TGTGCCAGCCACAGGGGATTGGGCACTGAAGCTTTCTTT.

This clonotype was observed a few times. CDR3: CASSKEHPVYGYTF. The CDR3 nucleotides read TGTGCCAGCAGCAAAGAACATCCAGTCTATGGCTACACCTTC. The chain couples TRBV21-1 to TRBJ1-2. TRBV21-1 is given as a pseudogene. The CDR3 is 14 residues long.